A selection of T cell receptor beta chains follows, all from one sample in a study of shared clonotypes between healthy human individuals. TCRdb keeps only in-frame clones here, not all; method: immunoSEQ multiplex PCR. Seen here are fewer than 2.5 million clones, approximately 93% observed once, and the top ten hold roughly 0.39%. Sequenced material: naive CD4+ T cells from PBMCs. The origin of the receptors is a man aged 18 to 29 in good health. Some clones in this sample may be carry-over from other donors' samples. The CDR3 runs from the conserved cysteine through the conserved F or W. The order of the fields is V gene, clone size, J gene, D gene, CDR3 protein, CDR3 DNA. The D gene is left open where the match is weak. Not all rows give a size; the values are once, few, many and, for expanded clones, a class.

TRBV6-1	.	TRBJ2-1	TRBD2	CASTSGFSSYNEQFF	TGTGCCAGCACTAGCGGTTTTAGCTCCTACAATGAGCAGTTCTTC
TRBV28	.	TRBJ2-1	TRBD2	CASTPGASGSNEQFF	TGTGCCAGCACCCCTGGGGCTAGCGGGAGCAATGAGCAGTTCTTC
TRBV7-3	.	TRBJ1-3	TRBD1	CASSLLPPGQGSGNTIYF	TGTGCCAGCAGCTTACTACCTCCGGGACAGGGCTCTGGAAACACCATATATTTT
TRBV29-1	.	TRBJ2-3	.	CSVDAGGSTDTQYF	TGCAGCGTTGATGCGGGCGGAAGCACAGATACGCAGTATTTT
TRBV18	.	TRBJ2-2	.	CASSPDSLRTGELFF	TGTGCCAGCTCACCGGACAGCCTGAGGACCGGGGAGCTGTTTTTT
TRBV10-3	.	TRBJ2-1	.	CAISANPTGTQIF	TGTGCCATCAGTGCGAATCCCACCGGGACCCAGATCTTC
TRBV28	.	TRBJ2-7	.	CASSETGVGAYEQYF	TGTGCCAGCAGCGAAACGGGGGTGGGCGCCTACGAGCAGTACTTC
TRBV30	.	TRBJ1-2	.	CAWSDTGLVYGYTF	TGTGCCTGGAGTGACACAGGGCTGGTCTATGGCTACACCTTC
TRBV5-1	.	TRBJ2-7	TRBD2	CASSEGLAATYEQYF	TGCGCCAGCAGCGAGGGACTAGCGGCGACCTACGAGCAGTACTTC
TRBV2	.	TRBJ2-5	TRBD1	CASRRQGMGQETQYF	TGTGCCAGCAGACGACAGGGGATGGGCCAAGAGACCCAGTACTTC
TRBV30	.	TRBJ2-1	.	CAYARAYNEQFF	TGTGCCTATGCCAGGGCCTACAATGAGCAGTTCTTC
TRBV19	.	TRBJ2-7	.	CASSMGPSYEQYF	TGTGCCAGTAGTATGGGCCCCAGCTACGAGCAGTACTTC
TRBV11-3	.	TRBJ2-7	.	CASSLEGTSYEQYF	TGTGCCAGCAGCTTGGAGGGCACCTCCTACGAGCAGTACTTC
TRBV27	once	TRBJ2-6	.	CASRPSGANVLTF	TGTGCCAGCAGACCTTCTGGGGCCAACGTCCTGACTTTC
TRBV28	.	TRBJ2-7	TRBD2	CASGRGELAGFGEQYF	TGTGCCAGCGGCCGGGGGGAATTAGCGGGATTTGGGGAGCAGTACTTC
TRBV29-1	.	TRBJ1-2	.	CSVEGLFPARDYTF	TGCAGCGTTGAAGGTCTGTTCCCGGCCCGGGACTACACCTTC
TRBV19	.	TRBJ2-5	.	CASSSYGETQYF	TGTGCCAGTAGTTCGTACGGGGAGACCCAGTACTTC
TRBV6-5	.	TRBJ1-2	TRBD1	CASSYWGTGDQKGYTF	TGTGCCAGCAGTTACTGGGGGACAGGAGACCAGAAAGGCTACACCTTC
TRBV30	once	TRBJ2-3	TRBD2	CAWRGGTSGRNTDTQYF	TGTGCCTGGAGGGGAGGGACTAGCGGGAGGAACACAGATACGCAGTATTTT
TRBV15	once	TRBJ2-7	.	CATSRDLVGTYEQYF	TGTGCCACCAGCAGAGATCTGGTCGGAACCTACGAGCAGTACTTC
TRBV11-2	.	TRBJ2-5	TRBD2	CASSFTSGGETQYF	TGTGCCAGCAGCTTCACTAGCGGAGGGGAGACCCAGTACTTC
TRBV12-1	.	TRBJ2-5	.	CASSFGQGDETQYF	TGTGCCAGCAGCTTTGGACAGGGAGACGAGACCCAGTACTTC
TRBV6-1	.	TRBJ2-1	.	CASSEKVGSLVTYNEQFF	TGTGCCAGCAGTGAAAAGGTAGGGAGTCTTGTCACCTACAATGAGCAGTTCTTC
TRBV7-3	.	TRBJ2-5	.	CASSLGAGRQETQYF	TGTGCCAGCAGCTTAGGAGCCGGGCGGCAAGAGACCCAGTACTTC
TRBV7-6	.	TRBJ1-1	TRBD1	CASSTDRDRGATEAFF	TGTGCCAGCAGCACGGACAGGGACAGGGGGGCCACTGAAGCTTTCTTT
TRBV30	.	TRBJ1-2	TRBD1	CAWSGQGASYGYTF	TGTGCCTGGTCGGGACAGGGGGCAAGTTATGGCTACACCTTC
TRBV7-9	.	TRBJ2-1	TRBD2	CASTREAYNEQFF	TGTGCCAGCACCCGGGAGGCCTACAATGAGCAGTTCTTC
TRBV2	once	TRBJ1-1	.	CASRNRQTMNTEAFF	TGTGCCAGCAGAAACAGGCAGACCATGAACACTGAAGCTTTCTTT
TRBV2	.	TRBJ2-5	.	CASRRDPNQYF	TGTGCCAGCAGGAGGGACCCTAACCAGTACTTC
TRBV2	.	TRBJ1-1	.	CASHQEMNTEAFF	TGTGCCAGTCACCAGGAAATGAACACTGAAGCTTTCTTT
TRBV5-1	.	TRBJ1-1	.	CASSQDRLNTEAFF	TGCGCCAGCAGTCAGGACAGATTGAACACTGAAGCTTTCTTT
TRBV28	.	TRBJ1-5	.	CASSLPGRQPQHF	TGTGCCAGCAGTTTACCAGGGCGGCAGCCCCAGCATTTT
TRBV21-1	.	TRBJ2-3	.	CASRRTSGTDTQYF	TGTGCCAGCCGACGGACTAGCGGCACAGATACGCAGTATTTT
TRBV7-2	.	TRBJ1-3	TRBD1	CASSLGTGEGNTIYF	TGTGCCAGCAGCTTAGGCACAGGGGAAGGAAACACCATATATTTT
TRBV28	.	TRBJ1-2	.	CASSLNVGPNYGYTF	TGTGCCAGCAGTTTAAACGTAGGACCTAACTATGGCTACACCTTC
TRBV18	.	TRBJ2-2	.	CASSSQTGSTGELFF	TGTGCCAGCTCATCTCAAACAGGGAGCACCGGGGAGCTGTTTTTT